This paragraph covers one T cell receptor (beta chain) sequence. Its antigen is undetermined. Here immunoSEQ multiplex PCR was the method, and the copy in TCRdb shows in-frame clones only, minus some. The sample consists of over 75,000 clones, around nine tenths of them appearing once. The data derive from a study of T cell responses to AZD1222 COVID-19 vaccine. Findings and limits, study-wide: Just a handful of AZD1222 recipients tested seropositive at baseline. Per reports, nearly half of all spike-specific TCRs target regions that are unmutated in variants.

CDR1 and CDR2 (germline): SQVTM, ANQGSEA. The length of the CDR3 is 14 residues. The germline V and J ends were trimmed by 6 bases and 2 bases, with 15 bases remaining between them. The sequence was collected from an adult in good health. Sequencing was performed on peripheral blood, taken on day 0 of AZD1222 vaccination. The chain carries TRBV29-1 and TRBJ2-3; D perhaps matches TRBD1 (6 bases). This CDR3 reads CSVKQGTYTDTQYF. CDR3 coding DNA: TGCAGCGTAAAACAGGGAACCTACACAGATACGCAGTATTTT.